Listed below are T cell receptor beta chains from one sample, sequenced in a study of PD-1 blockade in classical Hodgkin lymphoma. The data were produced by immunoSEQ multiplex PCR, yet TCRdb's version contains in-frame clones alone and is incomplete. The sample consists of 4,500 to 5,500 clones, about three quarters of them appearing once. Material: CD8+ T cells from blood, obtained at baseline. These receptors were obtained from a human donor with classical Hodgkin lymphoma. CDR3s include the opening cysteine and the closing phenylalanine or tryptophan. The D gene is left open where the match is weak. The size field is filled for only some rows; it gives once, few, many or a size class.

V: TRBV28; size: once; D: -; J: TRBJ2-1; length: 16; CDR3: CASSFGARWGGNEQFF; DNA: TGTGCCAGCAGTTTTGGGGCCCGCTGGGGTGGCAATGAGCAGTTCTTC
V: TRBV9; size: -; D: -; J: TRBJ2-7; length: 14; CDR3: CASSVGQVSYEQYF; DNA: TGTGCCAGCAGCGTAGGGCAGGTCTCCTACGAGCAGTACTTC
V: TRBV6-5; size: -; D: -; J: TRBJ1-5; length: 13; CDR3: CASRPGGNQPQHF; DNA: TGTGCCAGCAGACCGGGTGGCAATCAGCCCCAGCATTTT
V: TRBV28; size: -; D: TRBD2; J: TRBJ2-4; length: 16; CDR3: CASSPLGEGPKNIQYF; DNA: TGTGCCAGCAGCCCCTTGGGGGAGGGCCCCAAAAACATTCAGTACTTC
V: TRBV4-1; size: -; D: -; J: TRBJ1-2; length: 15; CDR3: CASSQEPQVNYGYTF; DNA: TGCGCCAGCAGCCAAGAGCCACAGGTTAACTATGGCTACACCTTC
V: TRBV5-5; size: -; D: -; J: TRBJ1-1; length: 13; CDR3: CASSLDLNTEAFF; DNA: TGTGCCAGCAGCCTCGACCTGAACACTGAAGCTTTCTTT
V: TRBV27; size: -; D: -; J: TRBJ2-5; length: 16; CDR3: CASSLHFPGYGETQYF; DNA: TGTGCCAGCAGTTTACACTTTCCGGGTTACGGAGAGACCCAGTACTTC
V: TRBV11-2; size: -; D: -; J: TRBJ2-2; length: 15; CDR3: CASSLVLGNTGELFF; DNA: TGTGCCAGCAGCCTAGTTCTAGGTAACACCGGGGAGCTGTTTTTT
V: TRBV19; size: -; D: TRBD2; J: TRBJ2-1; length: 17; CDR3: CASTRLAAPMINNEQFF; DNA: TGTGCCAGTACCCGACTAGCGGCTCCCATGATCAACAATGAGCAGTTCTTC
V: TRBV7-9; size: -; D: -; J: TRBJ1-2; length: 12; CDR3: CASSLGLGEERF; DNA: TGTGCCAGCAGCCTCGGGCTCGGGGAGGAGCGATTC
V: TRBV5-1; size: -; D: TRBD1; J: TRBJ1-4; length: 15; CDR3: CASSLGQGGHEKLFF; DNA: TGCGCCAGCAGCTTGGGACAGGGAGGGCATGAAAAACTGTTTTTT
V: TRBV9; size: -; D: -; J: TRBJ2-6; length: 19; CDR3: CASSAGRGDASSGANVLTF; DNA: TGTGCCAGCAGCGCCGGCAGGGGGGACGCGAGCTCTGGGGCCAACGTCCTGACTTTC
V: TRBV13; size: few; D: -; J: TRBJ1-3; length: 15; CDR3: CASSFGLSSGNTIYF; DNA: TGTGCCAGCAGTTTCGGACTCAGCTCTGGAAACACCATATATTTT
V: TRBV6-5; size: -; D: TRBD1; J: TRBJ2-7; length: 14; CDR3: CASSPTGVGYEQYF; DNA: TGTGCCAGCAGCCCGACAGGGGTGGGGTACGAGCAGTACTTC
V: TRBV9; size: -; D: -; J: TRBJ2-7; length: 15; CDR3: CASSISRDSPYEQYF; DNA: TGTGCCAGCAGCATTAGTCGAGACAGTCCCTACGAGCAGTACTTC
V: TRBV7-2; size: -; D: -; J: TRBJ1-2; length: 15; CDR3: CASSLKTGPNYGYTF; DNA: TGTGCCAGCAGCTTAAAGACAGGACCTAACTATGGCTACACCTTC
V: TRBV28; size: -; D: -; J: TRBJ1-5; length: 14; CDR3: CAINRHSSNQPQHF; DNA: TGTGCCATCAACCGACACAGCAGCAATCAGCCCCAGCATTTT
V: TRBV27; size: -; D: -; J: TRBJ2-7; length: 17; CDR3: CASRNVRLADKAYEQYF; DNA: TGTGCCAGCAGGAATGTCCGTTTAGCGGATAAAGCCTACGAGCAGTACTTC
V: TRBV9; size: once; D: TRBD1; J: TRBJ1-5; length: 14; CDR3: CASSSGGSHQPQHF; DNA: TGTGCCAGCAGCTCAGGGGGCTCCCATCAGCCCCAGCATTTT
V: TRBV28; size: -; D: -; J: TRBJ1-1; length: 12; CDR3: CASNPGTGRAFF; DNA: TGTGCCAGCAACCCGGGGACGGGGCGCGCTTTCTTT
V: TRBV27; size: once; D: TRBD1; J: TRBJ1-1; length: 15; CDR3: CASSPHGQGYTEAFF; DNA: TGTGCCAGCAGTCCTCATGGACAGGGGTACACTGAAGCTTTCTTT
V: TRBV7-2; size: -; D: -; J: TRBJ2-7; length: 14; CDR3: CASSFLGRNYEQYF; DNA: TGTGCCAGCAGCTTCTTAGGCAGGAACTACGAGCAGTACTTC
V: TRBV11-2; size: -; D: TRBD1; J: TRBJ1-1; length: 14; CDR3: CASSATGGRDEAFF; DNA: TGTGCCAGCAGCGCAACAGGGGGCCGGGATGAAGCTTTCTTT
V: TRBV28; size: -; D: -; J: TRBJ2-2; length: 16; CDR3: CASSFRQGSNTGELFF; DNA: TGTGCCAGCAGTTTCCGGCAGGGGTCGAACACCGGGGAGCTGTTTTTT
V: TRBV28; size: -; D: TRBD2; J: TRBJ2-3; length: 13; CDR3: CASREGGEDTQYF; DNA: TGTGCCAGCCGGGAGGGGGGGGAAGATACGCAGTATTTT
V: TRBV28; size: -; D: TRBD2; J: TRBJ2-5; length: 14; CDR3: CASRISGSSETQYF; DNA: TGTGCCAGCAGAATAAGCGGGAGTTCAGAGACCCAGTACTTC
V: TRBV19; size: -; D: -; J: TRBJ1-5; length: 15; CDR3: CASSFTGSGNQPQHF; DNA: TGTGCCAGTAGTTTTACAGGTTCGGGCAATCAGCCCCAGCATTTT
V: TRBV6-6; size: -; D: -; J: TRBJ2-7; length: 13; CDR3: CASSSGPPYEQYF; DNA: TGTGCCAGCAGTTCAGGGCCACCCTACGAGCAGTACTTC
V: TRBV6-5; size: -; D: -; J: TRBJ1-2; length: 12; CDR3: CASSGSGYGYTF; DNA: TGTGCCAGCAGTGGAAGCGGCTATGGCTACACCTTC
V: TRBV9; size: -; D: TRBD1; J: TRBJ2-1; length: 17; CDR3: CASSAEGAKGLVNEQFF; DNA: TGTGCCAGCAGCGCCGAGGGGGCAAAAGGATTAGTCAATGAGCAGTTCTTC
V: TRBV7-3; size: -; D: TRBD1; J: TRBJ1-1; length: 15; CDR3: CASSFRDRTNTEAFF; DNA: TGTGCCAGCAGCTTCCGGGACAGGACGAACACTGAAGCTTTCTTT
V: TRBV19; size: once; D: -; J: TRBJ1-1; length: 14; CDR3: CATTGGAFETEAFF; DNA: TGTGCCACGACCGGAGGGGCTTTTGAGACTGAAGCTTTCTTT
V: TRBV4-3; size: few; D: -; J: TRBJ1-5; length: 14; CDR3: CASSQVGNGQPQHF; DNA: TGCGCCAGCAGCCAAGTAGGGAATGGGCAGCCCCAGCATTTT
V: TRBV4-1; size: -; D: -; J: TRBJ2-5; length: 13; CDR3: CASSQDFPETQYF; DNA: TGCGCCAGCAGCCAGGACTTTCCGGAGACCCAGTACTTC
V: TRBV7-8; size: -; D: -; J: TRBJ2-5; length: 15; CDR3: CASSLELDSRETQYF; DNA: TGTGCCAGCAGCTTAGAATTGGACTCACGAGAGACCCAGTACTTC
V: TRBV4-2; size: -; D: TRBD1; J: TRBJ1-4; length: 16; CDR3: CASSTNFDREPEKLFF; DNA: TGTGCCAGCAGCACCAATTTTGACAGGGAGCCTGAAAAACTGTTTTTT
V: TRBV11-2; size: -; D: -; J: TRBJ2-1; length: 11; CDR3: CASSLGNEQFF; DNA: TGTGCCAGCAGCTTAGGCAATGAGCAGTTCTTC
V: TRBV9; size: -; D: TRBD1; J: TRBJ2-1; length: 14; CDR3: CASSGQGNYNEQFF; DNA: TGTGCCAGCAGCGGACAGGGCAACTACAATGAGCAGTTCTTC
V: TRBV7-9; size: -; D: TRBD1; J: TRBJ2-5; length: 16; CDR3: CASSLIRTGGRETQYF; DNA: TGTGCCAGCAGCCTCATCCGGACAGGGGGCAGGGAGACCCAGTACTTC
V: TRBV27; size: -; D: -; J: TRBJ2-7; length: 14; CDR3: CASKLQGVRREQYF; DNA: TGTGCCAGCAAGTTACAGGGAGTTAGAAGGGAGCAGTACTTC
V: TRBV21-1; size: -; D: -; J: TRBJ2-6; length: 20; CDR3: CASSKPGVAQKGSGANVLTF; DNA: TGTGCCAGCAGCAAACCAGGTGTGGCACAGAAAGGCTCTGGGGCCAACGTCCTGACTTTC
V: TRBV4-3; size: -; D: -; J: TRBJ2-7; length: 17; CDR3: CASSQGTGLLSSYEQYF; DNA: TGCGCCAGCAGCCAAGGGACCGGCTTATTGAGCTCCTACGAGCAGTACTTC
V: TRBV14; size: -; D: -; J: TRBJ2-1; length: 15; CDR3: CASSQGSQYYNEQFF; DNA: TGTGCCAGCAGCCAAGGATCACAATACTACAATGAGCAGTTCTTC
V: TRBV9; size: -; D: -; J: TRBJ2-3; length: 16; CDR3: CASGTTMASYTDTQYF; DNA: TGTGCCAGCGGGACGACCATGGCAAGCTACACAGATACGCAGTATTTT
V: TRBV9; size: -; D: -; J: TRBJ2-5; length: 13; CDR3: CASSSQAQETQYF; DNA: TGTGCCAGCAGCTCTCAGGCCCAAGAGACCCAGTACTTC
V: TRBV10-1; size: -; D: TRBD2; J: TRBJ2-1; length: 15; CDR3: CASNRGLAGVNEQFF; DNA: TGCGCCAGCAACCGAGGGCTAGCGGGGGTAAATGAGCAGTTCTTC
V: TRBV7-2; size: few; D: -; J: TRBJ2-7; length: 14; CDR3: CASSLVGRHYEQYF; DNA: TGTGCCAGCAGCTTGGTGGGACGGCACTACGAGCAGTACTTC
V: TRBV11-1; size: -; D: -; J: TRBJ2-7; length: 14; CDR3: CASSLGSTGDEQYF; DNA: TGTGCCAGCAGCTTAGGGTCTACGGGGGACGAGCAGTACTTC
V: TRBV7-9; size: -; D: TRBD2; J: TRBJ2-5; length: 16; CDR3: CASSRTSGGPQETQYF; DNA: TGTGCCAGCAGCCGGACTAGCGGGGGACCACAAGAGACCCAGTACTTC
V: TRBV4-3; size: few; D: -; J: TRBJ2-7; length: 17; CDR3: CASSQDIGPSDGDEQYF; DNA: TGCGCCAGCAGCCAAGATATAGGCCCGAGTGACGGAGACGAGCAGTACTTC
V: TRBV7-9; size: once; D: TRBD2; J: TRBJ2-1; length: 15; CDR3: CASSVAGGIHNEQFF; DNA: TGTGCCAGCAGCGTAGCGGGGGGGATCCACAATGAGCAGTTCTTC